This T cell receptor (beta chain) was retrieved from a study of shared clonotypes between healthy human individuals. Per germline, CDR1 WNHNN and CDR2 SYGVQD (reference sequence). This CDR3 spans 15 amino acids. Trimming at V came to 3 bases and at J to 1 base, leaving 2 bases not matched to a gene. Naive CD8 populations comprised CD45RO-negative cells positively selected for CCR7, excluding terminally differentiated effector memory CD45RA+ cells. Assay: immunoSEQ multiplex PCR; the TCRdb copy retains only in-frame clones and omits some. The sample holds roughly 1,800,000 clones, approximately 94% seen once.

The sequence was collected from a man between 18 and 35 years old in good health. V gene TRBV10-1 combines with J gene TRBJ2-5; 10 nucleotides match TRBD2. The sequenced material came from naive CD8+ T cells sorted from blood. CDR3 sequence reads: CASSELAGSQETQYF. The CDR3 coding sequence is TGCGCCAGCAGTGAACTAGCGGGAAGCCAAGAGACCCAGTACTTC.